The sample holds a few counts of the clone carrying this TCR beta chain. Its antigen is unknown. These data come from a study of response to subunit inactivated influenza vaccine. TCRdb re-analysed the RT-PCR reads in MiXCR, keeping a single row per CDR3 protein. The table shows almost 250,000 distinct CDR3 sequences, with 12% occurring only once. Study outcomes and limitations: Each seasonal flu vaccination may recruit only limited new T cells, authors suggested.

The CDR3 contains 14 residues. The V gene lost 4 bases and the J gene lost 1 base, with 10 bases spanning the gap. The germline gives CDR1 ENHRY, CDR2 SYGVKD. The source is a man aged 45 to 65 who received an inactivated influenza vaccine. Sequencing was performed on non-naive T cells sorted from PBMCs, taken around 14 days before vaccination. The chain recombines TRBV10-3 with TRBJ1-1; D uncertain. The DNA for the CDR3 is TGTGCCATCAGTGGAGAGAGGTCGAACACTGAAGCTTTCTTT. Its translation is CAISGERSNTEAFF.